In its sample, the clone carrying this TCR beta chain was seen once. The method was immunoSEQ multiplex PCR; TCRdb's version includes in-frame clones alone and lacks a portion of them. The sample shows around 190,000 clones, roughly 80% of them seen only once. This entry comes from a study of blood T cell repertoires in COVID-19. V gave up 6 bases and J gave up 2 bases, with 10 bases separating them. This CDR3 region has 13 residues. From germline, CDR1 is SGHAT and CDR2 FQDESV (reference sequence). The V and J genes are TRBV11-1 and TRBJ2-5; D may be TRBD2 (6 bases). The receptor's source is a woman in her thirties or forties with COVID-19, enrolled during active disease. Sequenced material: peripheral blood. The CDR3 spells CASSPGLQETQYF. In DNA form, the CDR3 reads TGTGCCAGCAGTCCCGGACTACAAGAGACCCAGTACTTC.